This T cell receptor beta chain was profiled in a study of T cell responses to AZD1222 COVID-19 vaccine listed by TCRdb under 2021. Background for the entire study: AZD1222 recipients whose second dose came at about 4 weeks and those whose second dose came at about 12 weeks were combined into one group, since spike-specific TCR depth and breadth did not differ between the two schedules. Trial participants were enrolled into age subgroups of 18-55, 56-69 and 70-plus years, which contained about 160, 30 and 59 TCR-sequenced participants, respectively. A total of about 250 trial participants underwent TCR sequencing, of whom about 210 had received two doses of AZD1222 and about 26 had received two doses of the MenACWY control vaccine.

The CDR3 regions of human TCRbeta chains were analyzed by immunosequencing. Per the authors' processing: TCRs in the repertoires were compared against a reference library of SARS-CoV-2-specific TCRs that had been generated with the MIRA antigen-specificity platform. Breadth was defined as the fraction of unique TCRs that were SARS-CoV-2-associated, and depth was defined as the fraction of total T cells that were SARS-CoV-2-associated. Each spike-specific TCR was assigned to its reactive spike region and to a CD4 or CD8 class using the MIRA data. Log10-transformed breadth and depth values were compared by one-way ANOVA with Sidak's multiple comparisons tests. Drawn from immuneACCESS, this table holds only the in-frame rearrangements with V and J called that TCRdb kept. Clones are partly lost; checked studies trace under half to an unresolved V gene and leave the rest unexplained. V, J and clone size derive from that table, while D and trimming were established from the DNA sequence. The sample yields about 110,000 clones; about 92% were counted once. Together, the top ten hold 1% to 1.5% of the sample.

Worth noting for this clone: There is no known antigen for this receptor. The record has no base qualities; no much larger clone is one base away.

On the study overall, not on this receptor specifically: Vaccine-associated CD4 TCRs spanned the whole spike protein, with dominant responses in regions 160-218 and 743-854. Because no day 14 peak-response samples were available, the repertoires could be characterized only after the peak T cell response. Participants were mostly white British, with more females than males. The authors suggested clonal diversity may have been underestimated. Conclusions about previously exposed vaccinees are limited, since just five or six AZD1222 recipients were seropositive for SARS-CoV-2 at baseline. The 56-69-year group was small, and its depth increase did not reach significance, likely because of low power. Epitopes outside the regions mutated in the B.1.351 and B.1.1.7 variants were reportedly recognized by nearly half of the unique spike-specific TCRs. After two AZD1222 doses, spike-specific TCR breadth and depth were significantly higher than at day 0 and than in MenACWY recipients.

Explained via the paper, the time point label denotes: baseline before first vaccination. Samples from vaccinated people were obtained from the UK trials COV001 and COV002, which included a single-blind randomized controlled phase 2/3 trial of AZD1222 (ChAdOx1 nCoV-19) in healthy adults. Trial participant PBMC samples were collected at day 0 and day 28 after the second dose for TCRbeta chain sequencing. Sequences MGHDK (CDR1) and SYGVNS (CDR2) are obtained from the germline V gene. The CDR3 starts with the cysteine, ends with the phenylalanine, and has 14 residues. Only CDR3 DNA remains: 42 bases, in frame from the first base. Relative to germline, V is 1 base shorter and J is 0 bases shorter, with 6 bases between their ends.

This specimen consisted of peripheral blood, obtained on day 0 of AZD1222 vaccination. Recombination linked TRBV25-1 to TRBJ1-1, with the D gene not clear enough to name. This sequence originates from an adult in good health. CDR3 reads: CASSESRMNTEAFF. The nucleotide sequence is TGTGCCAGCAGTGAATCCCGTATGAACACTGAAGCTTTCTTT. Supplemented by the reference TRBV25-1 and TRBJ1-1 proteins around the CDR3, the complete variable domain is EADIYQTPRYLVIGTGKKITLECSQTMGHDKMYWYQQDPGMELHLIHYSYGVNSTEKGDLSSESTVSRIRTEHFPLTLESARPSHTSQYLCASSESRMNTEAFFGQGTRLTVV.